This T cell receptor beta chain derives from a study of blood T cell repertoires in COVID-19. Germline V lookup: CDR1 SGDLS, CDR2 YYNGEE. The CDR3 has 15 amino acids. V lost 2 bases and J lost 4; bases outside the gene matches: 6. Using immunoSEQ multiplex PCR, the repertoire was profiled, and TCRdb retains in-frame clones only, with some absent. The sample has 55,000 to 75,000 clones, 84% seen once; the top ten hold approximately 10%. This clonotype originated in a man older than 75 with COVID-19, enrolled during active disease. The sample comprised peripheral blood. The rearrangement uses TRBV9 and TRBJ2-1; TRBD1 agrees at 7 bases. The CDR3: CASSVAPGQYNEQFF. In nucleotides, the CDR3 is TGTGCCAGCAGCGTTGCCCCGGGACAGTACAATGAGCAGTTCTTC.